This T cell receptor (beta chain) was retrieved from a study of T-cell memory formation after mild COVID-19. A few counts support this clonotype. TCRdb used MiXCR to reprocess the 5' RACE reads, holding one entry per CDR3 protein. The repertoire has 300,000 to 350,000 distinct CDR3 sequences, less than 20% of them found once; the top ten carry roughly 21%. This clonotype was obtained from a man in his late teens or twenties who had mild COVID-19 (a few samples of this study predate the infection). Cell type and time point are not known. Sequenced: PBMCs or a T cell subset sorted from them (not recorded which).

In DNA form, the CDR3 reads TGTGCCAGCAGCTTCCGGAGCGAGGAGACCCAGTACTTC. Its translation is CASSFRSEETQYF. The V gene is TRBV7-2, the J gene TRBJ2-5; no clear D gene. Deletions cut 3 bases from V and 5 bases from J, with 10 bases between. The CDR3 runs to 13 residues. CDR1 SGHTA and CDR2 FQGNSA come from the germline V gene.